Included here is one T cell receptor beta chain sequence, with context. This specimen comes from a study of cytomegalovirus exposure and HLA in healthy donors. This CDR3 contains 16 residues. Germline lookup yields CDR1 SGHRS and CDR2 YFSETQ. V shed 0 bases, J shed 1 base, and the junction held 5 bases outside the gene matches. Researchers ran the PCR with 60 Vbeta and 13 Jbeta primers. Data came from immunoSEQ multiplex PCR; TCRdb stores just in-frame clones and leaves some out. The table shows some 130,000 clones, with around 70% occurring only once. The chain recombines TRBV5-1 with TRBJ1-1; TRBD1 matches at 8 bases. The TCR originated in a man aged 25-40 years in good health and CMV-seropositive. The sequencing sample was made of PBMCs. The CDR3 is CASSLDPGGANTEAFF. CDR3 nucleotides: TGCGCCAGCAGCTTGGATCCAGGGGGCGCGAACACTGAAGCTTTCTTT.